This TCR beta chain was sequenced during a study of cytomegalovirus exposure and HLA in healthy donors. General study points: In a later analysis, common viral pathogens appeared linked to several of the most significant clusters. A missense DCLRE1C variant was associated with V- and J-gene trimming of TCR beta chains in a later analysis, and an independent cohort replicated the association. Within an earlier analysis, most TCR beta V segments proved productive either about 90% or about 30% of the time. For most subjects, TCR beta sequences were reported to predict HLA-A and HLA-B alleles with accuracy.

Trimming took off 0 bases at V and 10 bases at J, with 5 bases between the two ends. In germline, CDR1 is SGHDT, CDR2 YYEEEE. This CDR3 has 11 residues. It was with 60 Vbeta and 13 Jbeta primers that the PCR ran. TCRdb keeps only in-frame clones here, not all; method: immunoSEQ multiplex PCR. The table records some 220,000 clones, roughly 84% of them present only once. A word on this clone: What it binds is not known.

Source material: PBMCs. The clonotype was recovered from a girl aged 2-10 years in good health and CMV-seronegative. The gene calls are TRBV5-6 and TRBJ2-1; D might be TRBD2 (5 bases). The CDR3 sequence: CASSLGLEQFF. The CDR3 DNA sequence: TGTGCCAGCAGCTTGGGACTAGAGCAGTTCTTC.